These T cell receptor beta chains were read from a single sample in a study of post-analysis software for immune sequencing data. MiXCR, run by TCRdb on the PCR reads, gives a single entry per CDR3 protein. Among hundreds of thousands of distinct CDR3 sequences listed, about a third were seen once. The sequencing input was blood. The receptors were gathered from a girl aged 10 to 17 with multiple sclerosis. Both conserved end residues are part of each CDR3. The order of the fields is clone size, V gene, CDR3 protein. Clone size appears in some rows only: once, few, many, or a class for an expanded clone.

>few|TRBV4-2
CASSQDRTSGSSYNEQFF
>-|TRBV2
CASLDGQGNEKLFF
>few|TRBV6-5
CASRRTGANVLTF
>few|TRBV27
CASRDFTNEKLFF
>few|TRBV7-2
CASSSEGTGLAPQHF
>few|TRBV7-2
CASSWGDRNTEAFF
>few|TRBV4-2
CASSRQSGTDFEQYF
>-|TRBV6-6
CASSYWPSSYEQYF
>-|TRBV6-6
CASSYDDSQPQHF
>few|TRBV7-9
CASSLRVGGRIGGEQYF
>-|TRBV4-2
CASRPRFRRGYTF
>-|TRBV3-1
CASSRPVGGPDTQYF
>-|TRBV9
CASSVGEGSGYDYTF
>-|TRBV12-5
CASGLAGGQGRTPSNQPQHF
>-|TRBV28
CASSLIAGQETQYF
>-|TRBV15
CATSRDRDRGRFF
>-|TRBV10-3
CAISERGISTNEKLFF